The rows below give T cell receptor beta chains drawn from one sample of a study of siplizumab effects on memory and regulatory T cells. Sequencing used immunoSEQ multiplex PCR; TCRdb keeps in-frame clones, though not all of them. The data contain more than 95,000 clones, over 90% of them singletons. Material: Tregs sorted from blood. Receptors were obtained from a human donor in good health. The conserved cysteine and the conserved F or W are not part of the CDR3 here. The order of the fields is V gene, CDR3 protein.

V gene: TRBV30
CDR3 protein: AWTIGDTQY

V gene: TRBV10-3
CDR3 protein: AISQTSGGTSDTQY

V gene: TRBV9
CDR3 protein: ASSTARTGQINTGELF

V gene: TRBV30
CDR3 protein: AWSVQGASNQPQH

V gene: TRBV7-8
CDR3 protein: ASSLFGVNTGELF

V gene: TRBV6-1
CDR3 protein: ASRTSRETQY

V gene: TRBV6-1
CDR3 protein: ASSTRITDTQY

V gene: TRBV20-1
CDR3 protein: SANTGYGYT

V gene: TRBV19
CDR3 protein: ASSIQRGNYEQY

V gene: TRBV5-1
CDR3 protein: ASSLLGQRENIQY

V gene: TRBV6-5
CDR3 protein: ASSRDRDYGYT

V gene: TRBV11-2
CDR3 protein: ASSLRPGSYEQY

V gene: TRBV20-1
CDR3 protein: SAGRQYEQY

V gene: TRBV19
CDR3 protein: ASIDRDRRNQPQH

V gene: TRBV7-9
CDR3 protein: ASSLSVSGRELF

V gene: TRBV23-1
CDR3 protein: ASKIRERDQPQH

V gene: TRBV4-2
CDR3 protein: ASSQDRNTEAF

V gene: TRBV11-2
CDR3 protein: ASSPPSFRGYT

V gene: TRBV7-9
CDR3 protein: ASSLGGAASETQY

V gene: TRBV5-1
CDR3 protein: ASSLPVGTGELF

V gene: TRBV6-6
CDR3 protein: ASSSAGIDTQY

V gene: TRBV5-5
CDR3 protein: ASSRDGYEAF

V gene: TRBV2
CDR3 protein: ASKNLKGRGTDTQY

V gene: TRBV29-1
CDR3 protein: SVEGATMNTEAF

V gene: TRBV11-3
CDR3 protein: ASSFLSPGLAGKNEQF

V gene: TRBV9
CDR3 protein: ASSSKRTGEQF

V gene: TRBV9
CDR3 protein: ASSGLSTDTQY

V gene: TRBV19
CDR3 protein: ATTGTGVSNTEAF

V gene: TRBV10-1
CDR3 protein: ASSFDGNTEAF

V gene: TRBV20-1
CDR3 protein: SAGGPREAF

V gene: TRBV5-6
CDR3 protein: AGSLSSWNTEAF

V gene: TRBV5-4
CDR3 protein: ASSLTRTSGGQETQY

V gene: TRBV6-1
CDR3 protein: ASSLYRGSAF

V gene: TRBV25-1
CDR3 protein: ASSGWDRGSNEQF